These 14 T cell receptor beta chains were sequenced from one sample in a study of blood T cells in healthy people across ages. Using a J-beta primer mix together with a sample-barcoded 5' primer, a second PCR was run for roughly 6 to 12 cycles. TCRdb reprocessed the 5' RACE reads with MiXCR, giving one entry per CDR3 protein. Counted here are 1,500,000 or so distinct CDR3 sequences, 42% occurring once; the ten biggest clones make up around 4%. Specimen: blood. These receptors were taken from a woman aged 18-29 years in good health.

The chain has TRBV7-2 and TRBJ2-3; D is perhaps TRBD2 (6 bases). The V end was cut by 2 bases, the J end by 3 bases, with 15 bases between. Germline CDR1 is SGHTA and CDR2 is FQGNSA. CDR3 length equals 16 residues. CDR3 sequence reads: CASSLQSGRSTDTQYF. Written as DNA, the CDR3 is TGTGCCAGCAGCTTACAGTCCGGGAGAAGTACAGATACGCAGTATTTT.

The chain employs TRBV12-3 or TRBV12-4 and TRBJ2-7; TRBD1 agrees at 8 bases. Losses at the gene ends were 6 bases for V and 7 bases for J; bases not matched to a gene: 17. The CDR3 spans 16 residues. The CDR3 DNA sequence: TGTGCCAGCAGCCCAGTAGTTGGACAGGGTGTCGGGGAGCAGTACTTC. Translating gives CASSPVVGQGVGEQYF.

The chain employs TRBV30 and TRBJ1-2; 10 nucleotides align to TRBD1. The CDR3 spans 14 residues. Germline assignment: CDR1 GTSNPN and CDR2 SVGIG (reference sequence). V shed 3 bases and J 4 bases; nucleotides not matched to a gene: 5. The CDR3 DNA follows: TGTGCCTGGAGCGCGGGACAGGGGAGCTATGGCTACACCTTC. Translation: CAWSAGQGSYGYTF.

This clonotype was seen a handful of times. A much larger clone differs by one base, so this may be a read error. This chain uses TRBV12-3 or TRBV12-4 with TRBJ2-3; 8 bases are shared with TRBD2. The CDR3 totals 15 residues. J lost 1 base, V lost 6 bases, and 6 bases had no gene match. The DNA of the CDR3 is TGTGCCAGCAGCCAGACTAGCGCGGGCACAGATACGCAGTATTTT. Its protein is CASSQTSAGTDTQYF.

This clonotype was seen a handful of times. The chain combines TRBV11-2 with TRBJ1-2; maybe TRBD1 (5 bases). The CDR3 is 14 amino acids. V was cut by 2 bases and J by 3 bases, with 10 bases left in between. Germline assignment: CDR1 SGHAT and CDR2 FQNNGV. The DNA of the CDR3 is TGTGCCAGCAGCTTATGGGGGGAGGACTATGGCTACACCTTC. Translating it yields CASSLWGEDYGYTF. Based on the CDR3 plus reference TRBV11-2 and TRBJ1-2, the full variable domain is EAGVAQSPRYKIIEKRQSVAFWCNPISGHATLYWYQQILGQGPKLLIQFQNNGVVDDSQLPKDRFSAERLKGVDSTLKIQPAKLEDSAVYLCASSLWGEDYGYTFGSGTRLTVV.

CDR3 DNA: TGTGCCAGCGGACCTGCTAGGATCAATGAGCAGTTCTTC. Protein: CASGPARINEQFF. J is TRBJ2-1 and V is TRBV6-2 or TRBV6-3; D is undetermined. From germline, CDR1 is MNHEY and CDR2 SVGEGT. With 8 bases removed from V and 6 bases from J, the gap between germline ends came to 14 bases. The CDR3 loop spans 13 amino acids.

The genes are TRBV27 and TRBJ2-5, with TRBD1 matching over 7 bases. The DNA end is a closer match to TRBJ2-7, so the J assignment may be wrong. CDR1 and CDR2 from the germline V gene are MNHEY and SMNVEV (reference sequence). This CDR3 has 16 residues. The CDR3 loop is CASSSGTQGDPYEQYF. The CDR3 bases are TGTGCCAGCAGTTCCGGGACCCAGGGGGACCCCTACGAGCAGTACTTC.

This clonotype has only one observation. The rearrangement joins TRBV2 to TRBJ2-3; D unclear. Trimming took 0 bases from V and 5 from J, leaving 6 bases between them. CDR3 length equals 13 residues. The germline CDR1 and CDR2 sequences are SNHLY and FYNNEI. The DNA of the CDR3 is TGTGCCAGCAGTGAAGCGCTGAGAGATACGCAGTATTTT. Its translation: CASSEALRDTQYF.

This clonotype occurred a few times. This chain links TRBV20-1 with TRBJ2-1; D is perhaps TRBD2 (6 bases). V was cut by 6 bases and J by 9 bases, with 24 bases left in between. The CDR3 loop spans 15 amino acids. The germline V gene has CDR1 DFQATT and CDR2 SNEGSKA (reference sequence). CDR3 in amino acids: CSAPRRDSQSREQFF. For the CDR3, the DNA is TGCAGTGCCCCACGCCGGGACTCCCAATCGCGTGAGCAGTTCTTC.

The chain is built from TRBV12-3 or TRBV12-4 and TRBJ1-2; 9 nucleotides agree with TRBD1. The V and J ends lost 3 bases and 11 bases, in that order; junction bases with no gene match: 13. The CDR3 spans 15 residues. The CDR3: CASSFDRTGGKVYTF. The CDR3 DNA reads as TGTGCCAGCAGTTTCGACCGTACAGGGGGCAAGGTTTACACCTTC.

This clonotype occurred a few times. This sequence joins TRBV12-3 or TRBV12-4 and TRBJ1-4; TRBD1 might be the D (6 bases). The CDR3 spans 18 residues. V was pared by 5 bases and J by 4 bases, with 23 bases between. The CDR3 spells CASSAHHRGTRHNEKLFF. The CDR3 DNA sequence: TGTGCCAGCAGTGCCCATCATCGCGGGACAAGACATAATGAAAAACTGTTTTTT.

The CDR3 sequence: CASSDDYRVIQETQYF. The CDR3 DNA follows: TGTGCCAGCAGCGATGATTACAGGGTTATACAAGAGACCCAGTACTTC. The gene calls are TRBV21-1 and TRBJ2-5; whether TRBD1, the table's D call, matches the DNA was not checked. TRBV21-1 is deemed a pseudogene. This CDR3 is 16 amino acids long.

As DNA, the CDR3 is TGCGCCAGCAGATTTACTAGCGGGAGTTTAGAGACCCAGTACTTC. This encodes CASRFTSGSLETQYF. The chain recombines TRBV5-1 with TRBJ2-5; 11 bases match TRBD2. This CDR3 has 15 residues. Trimming cost V 5 bases and J 4 bases; bases outside gene matches: 7. Germline V CDR1 and CDR2: SGHRS, YFSETQ. Based on the CDR3 plus reference TRBV5-1 and TRBJ2-5, the full variable domain is KAGVTQTPRYLIKTRGQQVTLSCSPISGHRSVSWYQQTPGQGLQFLFEYFSETQRNKGNFPGRFSGRQFSNSRSEMNVSTLELGDSALYLCASRFTSGSLETQYFGPGTRLLVL.

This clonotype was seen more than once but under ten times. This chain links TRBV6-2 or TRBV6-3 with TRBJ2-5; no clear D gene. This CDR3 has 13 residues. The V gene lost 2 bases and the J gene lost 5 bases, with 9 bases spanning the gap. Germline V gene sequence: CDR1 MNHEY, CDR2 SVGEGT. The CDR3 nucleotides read TGTGCCAGCAGTTACCGGGTGTATGAGACCCAGTACTTC. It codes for CASSYRVYETQYF.